The rows below give T cell receptor beta chains drawn from one sample of a study of blood T cell repertoires in COVID-19. Generated by immunoSEQ multiplex PCR, the TCRdb table keeps only in-frame clones and is missing some. The sample shows 85,000 to 130,000 clones, 71% of them seen only once. The source material was peripheral blood. Every receptor here comes from a human donor with acute or convalescent COVID-19. The donor label of this sample is uncertain. The CDR3 runs from the conserved cysteine through the conserved F or W. D genes are given only for firm matches. Clone size is given for some rows only: seen once, a few or many times, or a class if the clone is expanded.

D: -
V: TRBV30
J: TRBJ1-5
size: -
CDR3: CAWSTRGAGQPQHF

D: -
V: TRBV2
J: TRBJ1-6
size: -
CDR3: CASSGRGSSYNSPLHF

D: TRBD1
V: TRBV5-6
J: TRBJ1-5
size: few
CDR3: CASSLSRDRRNQPQHF

D: -
V: TRBV11-2
J: TRBJ2-7
size: once
CDR3: CASSLIQGHSYEQYF

D: TRBD2
V: TRBV7-3
J: TRBJ2-3
size: -
CDR3: CASSPGLLAGEDTQYF

D: TRBD2
V: TRBV5-1
J: TRBJ2-2
size: -
CDR3: CASSLGAASGGTGELFF

D: -
V: TRBV5-5
J: TRBJ2-3
size: many
CDR3: CASSRQGRYTQYF

D: -
V: TRBV24-1
J: TRBJ2-1
size: few
CDR3: CATSDGSYNEQFF

D: -
V: TRBV30
J: TRBJ1-2
size: -
CDR3: CAWRGHSGYGYTF

D: TRBD2
V: TRBV11-2
J: TRBJ2-5
size: -
CDR3: CASSLDLLAGSETQYF

D: TRBD1
V: TRBV14
J: TRBJ2-5
size: -
CDR3: CASSQLQGTGGQETQYF

D: TRBD2
V: TRBV15
J: TRBJ2-5
size: once
CDR3: CATSRYGLAGGLETQYF

D: TRBD1
V: TRBV10-2
J: TRBJ1-5
size: -
CDR3: CASSVQGGNQPQHF

D: TRBD2
V: TRBV6-6
J: TRBJ2-7
size: -
CDR3: CASSYLAGTYEQYF